One and the same sample provided the 24 T cell receptor beta chains below, sequenced in a study of cytotoxic CD8 clonotypes in ibrutinib-treated CLL. Profiled with immunoSEQ multiplex PCR; TCRdb holds only in-frame clones, not every one. This table holds more than 85,000 clones, around 73% found once. The sequencing here drew on PBMCs, taken after 12 months of ibrutinib treatment. The receptors derive from a human donor with chronic lymphocytic leukemia.

V gene TRBV5-1 combines with J gene TRBJ2-3; 7 nucleotides match TRBD1. V lost 4 bases and J lost 2; bases outside the gene matches: 7. The CDR3 has 15 amino acids. CDR1 and CDR2 from the germline V gene are SGHRS and YFSETQ. The CDR3 DNA reads TGCGCCAGCAGCCCAGGACAGGTTTTCACAGATACGCAGTATTTT. Protein sequence: CASSPGQVFTDTQYF.

The V and J genes are TRBV5-8 and TRBJ1-1; no definite D call. V was cut by 0 bases and J by 0 bases, with 9 bases left in between. The V gene's germline CDR1 is SGHTS and CDR2 YDEGEE. The CDR3 covers 15 residues. CDR3 coding DNA: TGTGCCAGCAGCTTGGGTTTACAGCTGAACACTGAAGCTTTCTTT. It specifies CASSLGLQLNTEAFF.

This chain links TRBV28 with TRBJ2-5; possible D gene TRBD1, 5 bases. Germline V gives CDR1 MDHEN, CDR2 SYDVKM. The V end was cut by 5 bases, the J end by 4 bases, with 11 bases between. CDR3 length: 13 amino acids. CDR3 region: CASSLRQSETQYF. The CDR3 nucleotides are TGTGCCAGCAGTCTTAGACAGTCAGAGACCCAGTACTTC.

The chain links TRBV9 to TRBJ1-5, with D unclear. This CDR3 has 13 residues. Germline assignment: CDR1 SGDLS and CDR2 YYNGEE. V dropped 7 bases and J dropped 6 bases, with 14 bases sitting between them. CDR3 nucleotides: TGTGCCAGCGGCGAAGGAGGCAGTCAGCCCCAGCATTTT. It is translated as CASGEGGSQPQHF.

V usage is TRBV5-1 and J usage is TRBJ1-2; 8 nucleotides line up with TRBD1. There are 16 residues in the CDR3. V gave up 0 bases and J gave up 4 bases; unmatched junction bases: 8. Germline lookup yields CDR1 SGHRS and CDR2 YFSETQ. The CDR3 DNA follows: TGCGCCAGCAGCTTGGAGGCAGGGGGCCGCCTCTATGGCTACACCTTC. This codes for CASSLEAGGRLYGYTF.

CDR3 in DNA: TGTGCCAGCAGCTTAGGGTCGCGGGGGCAAGAGACCCAGTACTTC. It encodes CASSLGSRGQETQYF. The J gene is TRBJ2-5, the V gene TRBV7-9; 7 bases map to TRBD2. The length of the CDR3 is 15 residues. Per germline, CDR1 SEHNR and CDR2 FQNEAQ (reference sequence). V lost 1 base and J lost 2; bases outside the gene matches: 4.

The rearrangement joins TRBV6-5 to TRBJ1-3; the D is unclear. CDR1 and CDR2 (germline): MNHEY, SVGAGI. Trimming pared 0 bases from V and 4 bases from J, leaving 4 bases between. The CDR3 runs 13 residues. In DNA form, the CDR3 reads TGTGCCAGCAGTTACTCGTGGGGAAACACCATATATTTT. It is translated as CASSYSWGNTIYF.

The chain uses TRBV7-9 and TRBJ2-7; 11 nucleotides agree with TRBD1. Trimming took 7 bases from V and 7 from J; bases not matched to a gene: 6. This CDR3 region has 13 residues. Germline values: CDR1 SEHNR, CDR2 FQNEAQ (reference sequence). The CDR3 DNA reads as TGTGCCAGCACTGGACAGGGGGCGGGAGAGCAGTACTTC. Translation gives CASTGQGAGEQYF.

The chain is built from TRBV9 and TRBJ2-3; no definite D call. This CDR3 spans 12 amino acids. Deletions cut 2 bases from V and 3 bases from J, with 4 bases between. Germline V gene data show CDR1 as SGDLS and CDR2 as YYNGEE. CDR3 DNA: TGTGCCAGCAGCGTGAGAACAGATACGCAGTATTTT. Encoded protein: CASSVRTDTQYF.

The rearrangement joins TRBV5-1 to TRBJ2-7; perhaps TRBD1 as D (5 bases). CDR1 SGHRS and CDR2 YFSETQ come from the germline V gene. V was clipped by 2 bases and J by 0 bases, with 12 bases between them. This CDR3 spans 15 amino acids. The CDR3 DNA is TGCGCCAGCAGCTTATACAGGACGAGCTCCTACGAGCAGTACTTC. Translating it yields CASSLYRTSSYEQYF.

The CDR3 nucleotides read TGTGCCAGCAGCTGGGGGACAGTTAACTATGGCTACACCTTC. Amino acid sequence: CASSWGTVNYGYTF. This rearrangement joins TRBV6-9 to TRBJ1-2; 7 positions match TRBD1. Germline loops: CDR1 MNHGY, CDR2 SVAAGI. The CDR3 is 14 amino acids. After removal of 6 bases from V and 1 base from J, the junction contained 5 bases not matched to a gene.

This clone was seen only once. This rearrangement joins TRBV5-1 to TRBJ2-5; 8 bases fit TRBD2. V trimming: 3 bases; J trimming: 5 bases; junction bases outside the gene matches: 9. The CDR3 contains 15 residues. CDR1 is SGHRS, CDR2 YFSETQ, per germline. In DNA form, the CDR3 reads TGCGCCAGCAGCTCGGGAGGGACGTCGGGGGAGACCCAGTACTTC. Translated, it gives CASSSGGTSGETQYF.

The chain couples TRBV9 to TRBJ2-3, with 7 bases that match TRBD1. The V gene end was trimmed by 2 bases and the J gene end by 3 bases; junction bases not matched to a gene: 9. This CDR3 is 16 amino acids long. Germline V lookup: CDR1 SGDLS, CDR2 YYNGEE. In DNA, the CDR3 is TGTGCCAGCAGCGTGGTCGGACAGGCGAGTACAGATACGCAGTATTTT. Protein product: CASSVVGQASTDTQYF.

The genes are TRBV2 and TRBJ2-7; D may be TRBD1 or TRBD2 (5 bases each). The CDR3 extends over 12 amino acids. Germline CDR1 and CDR2: SNHLY and FYNNEI. Between the trimmed V and J ends, which lost 4 bases and 6 bases, there was a span of 10 bases. CDR3 nucleotides: TGTGCCAGCAGTGGGAAGGGGAGCGAGCAGTACTTC. Its protein product is CASSGKGSEQYF.

V usage is TRBV6-4 and J usage is TRBJ1-2; perhaps TRBD1 as D (5 bases). Germline CDR1 MRHNA, CDR2 SNTAGT. V was trimmed by 10 bases and J by 3 bases, leaving 18 bases between them. The CDR3 runs 14 residues. The CDR3 loop reads CATPQTVMDYGYTF. In DNA form, the CDR3 reads TGTGCCACCCCTCAGACAGTCATGGACTATGGCTACACCTTC.

This rearrangement joins TRBV19 to TRBJ1-4, with D unclear. Germline CDR1 is LNHDA and CDR2 is SQIVND (reference sequence). Trimming took off 5 bases at V and 8 bases at J, with 18 bases between the two ends. The CDR3 has 15 amino acids. This chain's CDR3 is CASSPQAMFGEKLFF. The CDR3 coding sequence is TGTGCCAGTAGTCCCCAGGCCATGTTTGGCGAAAAACTGTTTTTT.

The chain employs TRBV4-2 and TRBJ2-1; 12 nucleotides agree with TRBD2. The CDR3 runs to 17 residues. Germline-derived CDR1 and CDR2 are LGHNA and YNFKEQ. J gave up 6 bases and V 2 bases, and 8 bases lay outside the gene matches. As DNA, the CDR3 is TGTGCCAGCAGCCAAAGGGCTAGCGGGGGGGCCAGCAATGAGCAGTTCTTC. It codes for CASSQRASGGASNEQFF.

This clone is a singleton in its sample. The rearrangement joins TRBV4-2 to TRBJ2-3, with D tentatively TRBD1 (6 bases). Germline V gene data show CDR1 as LGHNA and CDR2 as YNFKEQ. CDR3 size: 15 residues. The ends were cut back, 1 base at V and 7 bases at J, with 15 bases in the middle. For the CDR3, the DNA is TGTGCCAGCAGCCAAGGGGACACCGACGCGAATACGCAGTATTTT. Protein product: CASSQGDTDANTQYF.

The CDR3 coding sequence is TGTGCCAGCAGTTTAAGCGGGGCGGCAGATACGCAGTATTTT. Amino acids: CASSLSGAADTQYF. The V call is TRBV27, the J call TRBJ2-3; TRBD2 matches 7 bases. The length of the CDR3 is 14 residues. J was trimmed by 4 bases and V by 2 bases; bases with no gene match: 3. Germline loops: CDR1 MNHEY, CDR2 SMNVEV (reference sequence).

The rearrangement links TRBV5-1 to TRBJ1-6; a weak D match, TRBD1 (5 bases). Trimming shortened V by 0 bases and J by 5 bases, and 12 bases separated the two germline ends. Germline CDR1 is SGHRS and CDR2 is YFSETQ. CDR3 length: 16 amino acids. CDR3 DNA: TGCGCCAGCAGCTTGGTTGGGGCAGTCGATAATTCACCCCTCCACTTT. It translates to CASSLVGAVDNSPLHF.

The chain couples TRBV7-2 to TRBJ1-5; D possibly corresponds to TRBD1 (5 bases). In germline, CDR1 is SGHTA, CDR2 FQGNSA. The length of the CDR3 is 15 residues. The V and J ends lost 1 base and 5 bases respectively, with 12 bases between them. The CDR3 DNA is TGTGCCAGCAGCTTAGTCGGGGGACCGGATCAGCCCCAGCATTTT. Its translation: CASSLVGGPDQPQHF.

The rearrangement uses TRBV2 and TRBJ2-2; perhaps TRBD2 as D (6 bases). Germline assignment: CDR1 SNHLY and CDR2 FYNNEI. There are 12 residues in the CDR3. V dropped 6 bases and J dropped 5 bases, with 7 bases sitting between them. CDR3 protein: CASREGTGELFF. The CDR3 nucleotides are TGTGCCAGCAGGGAGGGTACCGGGGAGCTGTTTTTT.

CDR3 DNA sequence: TGTGCCAGTAGTGATTCCCCGGGTAGCAATCAGCCCCAGCATTTT. This encodes CASSDSPGSNQPQHF. V is TRBV19 and J is TRBJ1-5, with D hard to call. CDR3 length: 15 amino acids. Germline values: CDR1 LNHDA, CDR2 SQIVND (reference sequence). V lost 5 bases, J lost 0 bases, and 11 bases lay in between.

The table lists this clone with a count of one. The chain joins TRBV11-2 to TRBJ1-4, with D unresolved. In germline, CDR1 is SGHAT, CDR2 FQNNGV. The CDR3 spans 15 residues. V lost 1 base and J 8 bases, leaving 14 bases between the germline ends. The CDR3 protein is CASSLGSRGREKLFF. The CDR3 bases are TGTGCCAGCAGCTTAGGGTCCCGGGGTAGGGAAAAACTGTTTTTT.